This is a list of T cell receptor beta chains from one sample in a study of blood T cell repertoires in COVID-19. TCRdb's copy holds only in-frame clones and misses some; the assay was immunoSEQ multiplex PCR. The repertoire holds about 190,000 clones, with around 79% as singletons. Sequenced input: peripheral blood. All receptors come from a woman aged 50 to 60 with acute or convalescent COVID-19. The CDR3 runs from the conserved cysteine through the conserved F or W. D genes are given only for firm matches. Size tells how often a clone was seen (once, few, many) or the class of an expanded clone, and some rows leave it out.

clone_size	v_call	d_call	j_call	cdr3_nt	cdr3_aa
.	TRBV30	.	TRBJ1-5	TGTGCCTGGAGTGGACAGCCCAATCAGCCCCAGCATTTT	CAWSGQPNQPQHF
few	TRBV6-5	.	TRBJ1-2	TGTGCCAGCAGTTTTGGCAATAACTATGGCTACACCTTC	CASSFGNNYGYTF
.	TRBV27	TRBD1	TRBJ2-7	TGTGCCAGCAGTTTCCATGGACAGGTCACTTACGAGCAGTACTTC	CASSFHGQVTYEQYF
.	TRBV5-6	.	TRBJ2-6	TGTGCCAGCAGCTTGGCTGCAGGTTCCTCTGGGGCCAACGTCCTGACTTTC	CASSLAAGSSGANVLTF
.	TRBV19	TRBD1	TRBJ1-4	TGTGCCAGTAGTATAGGTTGGGACAGGGGTGAAAAACTGTTTTTT	CASSIGWDRGEKLFF
.	TRBV19	.	TRBJ2-4	TGTGCCAGTAGTACGGGAGTGGATGGGTCCAAAAACATTCAGTACTTC	CASSTGVDGSKNIQYF
.	TRBV15	TRBD2	TRBJ2-7	TGTGCCACCAGCGGGACTAGCGGGGAGGAATACGAGCAGTACTTC	CATSGTSGEEYEQYF
.	TRBV9	TRBD1	TRBJ2-2	TGTGCCAGCAGCGTAGGTTATCGTGCCGGGACAGGGTCCACCGGGGAGCTGTTTTTT	CASSVGYRAGTGSTGELFF
once	TRBV25-1	TRBD2	TRBJ2-7	TGTGCCAGCAGTCCCCTTGGAAGCGGGAATTACGAGCAGTACTTC	CASSPLGSGNYEQYF
few	TRBV6-2/TRBV6-3	.	TRBJ2-5	TGTGCCAGCAGTTACTCGAAAACGGGTTCAGAGACCCAGTACTTC	CASSYSKTGSETQYF
.	TRBV5-6	TRBD2	TRBJ2-1	TGTGCCAGCAGCTTCCGGGGGGGCAATGAGCAGTTCTTC	CASSFRGGNEQFF
.	TRBV28	.	TRBJ1-2	TGTGCCAGCAGTTTGGGGCTTGGGCAGGGTGGCTACACCTTC	CASSLGLGQGGYTF
.	TRBV6-5	.	TRBJ1-1	TGTGCCAGCAGTTACGGCCCCGGAGGGACTGAAGCTTTCTTT	CASSYGPGGTEAFF
.	TRBV6-5	.	TRBJ1-2	TGTGCCAGCAGTTCCCCGACACAACGGCATGGCTACACCTTC	CASSSPTQRHGYTF
few	TRBV3-1/TRBV3-2	.	TRBJ1-1	TGTGCCAGCAGCCATGATCACAGGGCTGAAGCTTTCTTT	CASSHDHRAEAFF
.	TRBV6-5	TRBD1	TRBJ1-6	TGTGCCAGCAGGGACAGGGATTTTTCACCCCTCCACTTT	CASRDRDFSPLHF
.	TRBV7-8	.	TRBJ1-4	TGTGCCAGCAGCCCGCCAAGAGCCTATAATGAAAAACTGTTTTTT	CASSPPRAYNEKLFF
.	TRBV11-2	.	TRBJ2-3	TGTGCCAGCAGCTTAGGCCAGGGCCAAAGCACAGATACGCAGTATTTT	CASSLGQGQSTDTQYF
.	TRBV19	TRBD1	TRBJ1-2	TGTGCCAGTAGTATAGACGCCGGGACAGGGCGGTATGGCTACACCTTC	CASSIDAGTGRYGYTF
.	TRBV4-3	TRBD1	TRBJ1-2	TGCGCCAGCAGCCGGGGACAGGGCTATGGCTACACCTTC	CASSRGQGYGYTF
.	TRBV6-5	.	TRBJ1-1	TGTGCCAGCAGTTACGACAGGCAGAACACTGAAGCTTTCTTT	CASSYDRQNTEAFF
.	TRBV4-1	.	TRBJ1-2	TGCGCCAGCAGCCAAGGGCCCAGACTCTATGGCTACACCTTC	CASSQGPRLYGYTF
.	TRBV5-1	.	TRBJ1-5	TGCGCCAGCAGCTGGGGCGGGGGCAATCAGCCCCAGCATTTT	CASSWGGGNQPQHF
.	TRBV7-6	.	TRBJ1-2	TGTGCCAGCAGCTTACGGGGGGCCGGGGCCTATGGCTACACCTTC	CASSLRGAGAYGYTF
.	TRBV27	.	TRBJ1-5	TGTGCCAGCAGTCCCTCCCTGGGGCGGGAAAGCAATCAGCCCCAGCATTTT	CASSPSLGRESNQPQHF
.	TRBV5-1	TRBD1	TRBJ1-4	TGCGCCAGCAGCTTAGGTGGGACAGCGGTCAATGAAAAACTGTTTTTT	CASSLGGTAVNEKLFF
.	TRBV30	TRBD1	TRBJ2-3	TGTGCCTGGAGTGATCAGGGGGCGCAAATGGCAGATACGCAGTATTTT	CAWSDQGAQMADTQYF
.	TRBV6-5	TRBD1	TRBJ2-4	TGTGCCAGCAGTACGGACAGGGGTTTTGACATTCAGTACTTC	CASSTDRGFDIQYF
.	TRBV5-6	TRBD1	TRBJ1-5	TGTGCCAGCAGCTTGGGAGCGACAGGGCGGCAGCCCCAGCATTTT	CASSLGATGRQPQHF
.	TRBV18	.	TRBJ2-7	TGTGCCAGCTCCATCGTAGGGGGAACCCTCTACGAGCAGTACTTC	CASSIVGGTLYEQYF
.	TRBV5-8	.	TRBJ1-2	TGTGCCAGCAGAACAGGGAACTATGGCTACACCTTC	CASRTGNYGYTF
.	TRBV9	TRBD2	TRBJ2-1	TGTGCCAGCAGCCCAGCGGGGGGCTACAATGAGCAGTTCTTC	CASSPAGGYNEQFF
.	TRBV20-1	TRBD1	TRBJ2-1	TGCAGTGCTAGTGACAGGGTGTGGAACAATGAGCAGTTCTTC	CSASDRVWNNEQFF
.	TRBV7-6	TRBD2	TRBJ2-7	TGTGCCAGCAGCCCCCGAGGTGTGCGGGAGGAAGAGCAGTACTTC	CASSPRGVREEEQYF
.	TRBV19	TRBD1	TRBJ1-2	TGTGCCAGTAGACCGGGACAGAAAAACTATGGCTACACCTTC	CASRPGQKNYGYTF
.	TRBV18	.	TRBJ2-3	TGTGCCAGCTCACGGGGAGCGATTAGCACAGATACGCAGTATTTT	CASSRGAISTDTQYF
.	TRBV20-1	TRBD1	TRBJ1-1	TGCAGTGCTAGTGGGGACAGGGAGAGAGCTTTCTTT	CSASGDRERAFF
once	TRBV29-1	TRBD1	TRBJ1-2	TGCAGCGTTGCTGTGGCAGGGGGGTACTATGGCTACACCTTC	CSVAVAGGYYGYTF
.	TRBV2	TRBD2	TRBJ2-2	TGTGCCAGCAGTGACGGCCTAGCGGCCTCGTACACCGGGGAGCTGTTTTTT	CASSDGLAASYTGELFF
.	TRBV6-1	.	TRBJ1-4	TGTGCCAGCAGTGAACTCAGGGAACTGTTTTTT	CASSELRELFF
.	TRBV3-1/TRBV3-2	TRBD1	TRBJ1-4	TGTGCCAGCAGCCAATCGGACAGGGTACAGAATGAAAAACTGTTTTTT	CASSQSDRVQNEKLFF
many	TRBV28	.	TRBJ1-1	TGTGCCAGCAGTTTAGACAGAGGAGTTCTTCGGGACACTGAAGCTTTCTTT	CASSLDRGVLRDTEAFF
.	TRBV28	.	TRBJ2-1	TGTGCCAGCAGTTTAAGTCAGATTTACACAAGCTCCTACAATGAGCAGTTCTTC	CASSLSQIYTSSYNEQFF
.	TRBV28	TRBD1	TRBJ2-5	TGTGCCAGCAGTGGCCGAAGACAGGGGATAGGCGAGGAGACCCAGTACTTC	CASSGRRQGIGEETQYF
.	TRBV27	.	TRBJ2-3	TGTGCCAGCCGTCGAGGGGGAGCCCCCACAGATACGCAGTATTTT	CASRRGGAPTDTQYF
.	TRBV6-6	TRBD2	TRBJ2-3	TGTGCCAGCAGTTCCACGACTAGCGGGAGCACAGATACGCAGTATTTT	CASSSTTSGSTDTQYF